These 25 T cell receptor beta chains share one sample of origin, sequenced in a study of T cells expressing NK-cell markers. TCRdb reprocessed the 5' RACE reads and reports one entry per CDR3 protein, with no DNA. The data include roughly 110,000 distinct CDR3 sequences; the top ten clones carry around a sixth. The sequencing sample was made of blood T cells: a sorted CD56 or NKG2C T cell subset, CD4+ or CD8+ T cells, or bulk PBMC T cells (not recorded which). These receptors originate from a woman aged 18 to 75 in good health.

The chain is built from TRBV12-3 or TRBV12-4 and TRBJ1-6; lacking DNA, the TRBD1 call made by TCRdb goes unchecked. The CDR3 extends over 13 amino acids. The CDR3 is CASSFALGAPLHF.

The rearrangement uses TRBV12-3 or TRBV12-4 and TRBJ2-1; TCRdb picks TRBD1, but there is no DNA to check that call. The CDR3 sequence is 15 residues long. The CDR3 loop is CASRVAGGSYNEQFF.

The chain recombines TRBV29-1 with TRBJ2-1; TCRdb returns TRBD1, unconfirmable since there is no DNA. CDR3 length: 13 amino acids. The V gene's germline CDR1 is SQVTM and CDR2 ANQGSEA. The CDR3 here is CSVPGVSYNEQFF.

This sequence joins TRBV10-1 and TRBJ2-5. CDR1 is WNHNN, CDR2 SYGVQD, per germline (reference sequence). The CDR3 runs 15 residues. CDR3 sequence: CASSDSAAIQETQYF.

The chain employs TRBV19 and TRBJ1-1; TCRdb's D call, TRBD1, is unchecked because there is no DNA. Germline V CDR1 and CDR2: LNHDA, SQIVND (reference sequence). The CDR3 loop spans 12 amino acids. The CDR3 loop is CASRGGNTEAFF.

J is TRBJ2-1 and V is TRBV7-9; the TCRdb D gene call, TRBD2, has no DNA to confirm it. Looked up from germline, CDR1 is SEHNR and CDR2 is FQNEAQ (reference sequence). The CDR3 consists of 16 residues. Here the CDR3 reads CASSLREGTSYNEQFF.

V gene TRBV6-5 combines with J gene TRBJ2-1; absent DNA, TCRdb's TRBD1 call cannot be checked. In germline, CDR1 is MNHEY, CDR2 SVGAGI. The CDR3 sequence is 13 residues long. The CDR3 loop reads CASSYGQGNEQFF.

The rearrangement joins TRBV7-6 to TRBJ2-3; absent DNA, TCRdb's TRBD2 call cannot be checked. The CDR3 spans 18 residues. Looked up from germline, CDR1 is SGHVS and CDR2 is FNYEAQ. The CDR3 loop reads CASSLGGRGLVAADTQYF.

The CDR3: CSAGQGLTDTQYF. The chain uses TRBV29-1 and TRBJ2-3; TCRdb returns TRBD1, unconfirmable since there is no DNA. The germline gives CDR1 SQVTM, CDR2 ANQGSEA. CDR3 length: 13 amino acids.

This chain links TRBV12-3 or TRBV12-4 with TRBJ2-3. The CDR3 is 14 amino acids. The CDR3 loop is CASSLPSRTDTQYF.

CDR3: CATSDSQGGPSYNEQFF. The chain carries TRBV24-1 and TRBJ2-1; TCRdb reports TRBD1, a call that lacks DNA to check it against. This CDR3 comprises 17 residues. Germline CDR1 is KGHDR and CDR2 is SFDVKD.

The chain recombines TRBV6-1 with TRBJ2-2. The CDR3 sequence is 17 residues long. Looked up from germline, CDR1 is MNHNS and CDR2 is SASEGT. CDR3 amino acids: CASRLGFGTTGPGELFF.

J is TRBJ2-5 and V is TRBV12-3 or TRBV12-4; absent DNA, TCRdb's TRBD2 call cannot be checked. This CDR3 has 15 residues. The CDR3 sequence: CASSPTTSEQETQYF.

The rearrangement uses TRBV13 and TRBJ2-7; lacking DNA, the TRBD2 call made by TCRdb goes unchecked. The length of the CDR3 is 18 residues. Germline V gene sequence: CDR1 PRHDT, CDR2 FYEKMQ (reference sequence). CDR3: CASLDFRQGGAERYEQYF.

This chain joins TRBV29-1 and TRBJ2-3. CDR3 length: 14 residues. Germline CDR1 SQVTM, CDR2 ANQGSEA. CDR3 residues: CSVGSTISTDTQYF.

This sequence joins TRBV27 and TRBJ2-1; TCRdb gives TRBD2 as the D gene, but with no DNA this cannot be confirmed. The CDR3 consists of 15 residues. Looked up from germline, CDR1 is MNHEY and CDR2 is SMNVEV (reference sequence). The CDR3 is CASTLPGSPYNEQFF.

The chain joins TRBV4-3 to TRBJ1-5. Germline assignment: CDR1 LGHNA and CDR2 YSLEER. The length of the CDR3 is 14 residues. The CDR3 region is CASSQDEGRQPQHF.

The chain recombines TRBV27 with TRBJ2-3; the TCRdb D gene call, TRBD1, has no DNA to confirm it. Germline loops: CDR1 MNHEY, CDR2 SMNVEV (reference sequence). This CDR3 is built from 13 residues. The CDR3 here is CASTGGNTDTQYF.

Here the CDR3 reads CASSQDEWVAATQYF. The chain has TRBV4-3 and TRBJ2-5; there is no DNA to check the TCRdb D call of TRBD2. This CDR3 is built from 15 residues. From germline, CDR1 is LGHNA and CDR2 YSLEER.

The gene calls are TRBV24-1 and TRBJ2-2. Per germline, CDR1 KGHDR and CDR2 SFDVKD. CDR3 length: 16 residues. This CDR3 is CATSETLDGNTGELFF.

V is TRBV4-1 and J is TRBJ1-2. Germline assignment: CDR1 MGHRA and CDR2 YSYEKL. The CDR3 has 13 amino acids. The CDR3 loop reads CASSQRGNYGYTF.

The chain carries TRBV20-1 and TRBJ2-1; TCRdb's assignment of TRBD1 cannot be checked, as there is no DNA. CDR1 is DFQATT and CDR2 is SNEGSKA in the germline V gene (reference sequence). There are 15 residues in the CDR3. CDR3 residues: CSAHRDRSSYNEQFF.

The chain employs TRBV9 and TRBJ2-2; there is no DNA to check the TCRdb D call of TRBD2. Germline V gene data show CDR1 as SGDLS and CDR2 as YYNGEE. This CDR3 region has 16 residues. The CDR3: CASSGLAGGPSGELFF.

This sequence joins TRBV5-6 and TRBJ2-6; TCRdb gives TRBD1 as the D gene, but with no DNA this cannot be confirmed. This CDR3 is built from 17 residues. Germline V gene lookup returns CDR1 SGHDT and CDR2 YYEEEE. The CDR3 spells CASSPLGSGDGANVLTF.

The rearrangement links TRBV7-2 to TRBJ1-1; the D gene TCRdb calls, TRBD1, cannot be checked with no DNA. In germline, CDR1 is SGHTA, CDR2 FQGNSA. CDR3 size: 14 residues. CDR3 protein: CASSSNLGVTEAFF.